A selection of T cell receptor beta chains follows, all from one sample in a study of somatic mutations in cytotoxic T cells in rheumatoid arthritis. Some clones are missing from TCRdb's copy, which holds only in-frame ones; the method was immunoSEQ multiplex PCR. The table shows fewer than 8,500 clones, with more than 65% occurring only once. The sequencing sample was made of CD8+ T cells sorted from blood. The receptors come from an adult with rheumatoid arthritis. The CDR3 runs from the conserved cysteine through the conserved F or W. Fields, in order: CDR3 protein, V gene, J gene.

CDR3 protein: CASSGTSANNEQFF
V gene: TRBV28
J gene: TRBJ2-1

CDR3 protein: CASSLTGQPQHF
V gene: TRBV28
J gene: TRBJ1-5

CDR3 protein: CASSQVPGGETQYF
V gene: TRBV4-1
J gene: TRBJ2-5

CDR3 protein: CASSWDAGRGGNEQFF
V gene: TRBV11-1
J gene: TRBJ2-1

CDR3 protein: CASRARRGTEDSGSGGELFF
V gene: TRBV19
J gene: TRBJ2-2

CDR3 protein: CASSSTPTNEKLFF
V gene: TRBV5-1
J gene: TRBJ1-4

CDR3 protein: CASTTLRGYPHNEQFF
V gene: TRBV10-1
J gene: TRBJ2-1

CDR3 protein: CASKSRGGFSGGYTF
V gene: TRBV6-5
J gene: TRBJ1-2

CDR3 protein: CASSPTGGVTDTQYF
V gene: TRBV14
J gene: TRBJ2-3

CDR3 protein: CASSLRTLRREKLFF
V gene: TRBV7-2
J gene: TRBJ1-4

CDR3 protein: CASSGSGAVDTQYF
V gene: TRBV7-2
J gene: TRBJ2-3

CDR3 protein: CASSVTGVDSYEQYF
V gene: TRBV9
J gene: TRBJ2-7

CDR3 protein: CASSPSYTEAFF
V gene: TRBV7-9
J gene: TRBJ1-1

CDR3 protein: CATSRSREVGELFF
V gene: TRBV15
J gene: TRBJ2-2

CDR3 protein: CATTGASYNSPLHF
V gene: TRBV11-2
J gene: TRBJ1-6

CDR3 protein: CASSLVQGSNYGYTF
V gene: TRBV7-8
J gene: TRBJ1-2

CDR3 protein: CASSYASGNTIYF
V gene: TRBV6-5
J gene: TRBJ1-3

CDR3 protein: CASSQDLSPGQPQHF
V gene: TRBV4-1
J gene: TRBJ1-5

CDR3 protein: CASSLLAHNEQFF
V gene: TRBV28
J gene: TRBJ2-1

CDR3 protein: CASSPSGDTDTQYF
V gene: TRBV9
J gene: TRBJ2-3

CDR3 protein: CASSLLAGGGLETQYF
V gene: TRBV28
J gene: TRBJ2-5

CDR3 protein: CASSGSDNEQFF
V gene: TRBV2
J gene: TRBJ2-1

CDR3 protein: CASSLRQATYEQYF
V gene: TRBV4-2
J gene: TRBJ2-7

CDR3 protein: CASSSPPRDTEAFF
V gene: TRBV13
J gene: TRBJ1-1

CDR3 protein: CASSGQGADEQYF
V gene: TRBV6-5
J gene: TRBJ2-7

CDR3 protein: CASSVGGDSSYEQYF
V gene: TRBV19
J gene: TRBJ2-7

CDR3 protein: CASTPGGGRKLFF
V gene: TRBV5-5
J gene: TRBJ1-4

CDR3 protein: CASSQRDRNTEAFF
V gene: TRBV4-3
J gene: TRBJ1-1

CDR3 protein: CASSQADTLEGAVYGYTF
V gene: TRBV4-1
J gene: TRBJ1-2

CDR3 protein: CASSRPDFPYQETQYF
V gene: TRBV5-4
J gene: TRBJ2-5

CDR3 protein: CASSLARLPGKNGYTF
V gene: TRBV7-6
J gene: TRBJ1-2

CDR3 protein: CASSPGQGEAYEQYF
V gene: TRBV27
J gene: .

CDR3 protein: CASSSRRGGGDEQFF
V gene: TRBV6-6
J gene: TRBJ2-1

CDR3 protein: CASSLGRGEQYF
V gene: TRBV4-3
J gene: TRBJ2-7

CDR3 protein: CASSETTGVDGAFF
V gene: TRBV10-2
J gene: TRBJ1-1

CDR3 protein: CASSDGTGVGEQYF
V gene: TRBV6-1
J gene: TRBJ2-7

CDR3 protein: CASSEQAGGPYNEQFF
V gene: TRBV27
J gene: TRBJ2-1

CDR3 protein: CASSSEEFAETQYF
V gene: TRBV19
J gene: TRBJ2-5

CDR3 protein: CASGSTDRELFF
V gene: TRBV12-5
J gene: TRBJ2-2

CDR3 protein: CASSLVGRVTGELFF
V gene: TRBV5-1
J gene: TRBJ2-2

CDR3 protein: CSVVTATNEKLFF
V gene: TRBV29-1
J gene: TRBJ1-4

CDR3 protein: CASSQTRWGVDEQFF
V gene: TRBV11-3
J gene: TRBJ2-1

CDR3 protein: CAWSVPGDWSNTEAFF
V gene: TRBV30
J gene: TRBJ1-1

CDR3 protein: CASSWGQGGTEAFF
V gene: TRBV11-2
J gene: TRBJ1-1

CDR3 protein: CASSLLGGAGETQYF
V gene: TRBV28
J gene: TRBJ2-5

CDR3 protein: CASSYSENQPQHF
V gene: TRBV6-5
J gene: TRBJ1-5

CDR3 protein: CASWDTGELFF
V gene: TRBV6-6
J gene: TRBJ2-2

CDR3 protein: CASSTTGTQETQYF
V gene: TRBV19
J gene: TRBJ2-5

CDR3 protein: CASSLNGGTEAFF
V gene: TRBV5-1
J gene: TRBJ1-1